Sequencing of this T cell receptor beta chain was carried out in a study of technical replicates of blood from a handful of donors. V was pared by 10 bases and J by 4 bases, with 2 bases of the junction left unmatched. Germline CDR1 is ENHRY and CDR2 is SYGVKD. The CDR3 runs to 13 residues. TCRdb keeps only in-frame clones here, not all; method: immunoSEQ multiplex PCR. Of about 85,000 clones listed, approximately 94% are singletons. The genes are TRBV10-3 and TRBJ2-5; TRBD2 aligns across 14 bases. The receptor was isolated from a human donor in good health. The source material was T cells isolated from PBMCs. The CDR3 nucleotides read TGTGCCACCGGGACTAGCGGGAGAGAGACCCAGTACTTC. Residues: CATGTSGRETQYF.